A selection of T cell receptor beta chains follows, all from one sample in a study of regulatory T cells in long-lasting Graves disease. MiXCR was run by TCRdb on the multiplex PCR reads, yielding one entry per CDR3 protein. The repertoire holds over 350,000 distinct CDR3 sequences, less than 25% seen once, with less than 25% in the top ten. This sample comprised peripheral blood mononuclear cells (PBMCs), obtained when the disease was refractory, from a patient treated with antithyroid drugs. The receptors originated from a female donor with Graves disease. The CDR3 runs from the conserved cysteine through the conserved F or W. D genes are given only for firm matches. Clone size is shown for a subset of rows, as once, few, many or a class of expanded clone.

NA	TRBV7-2	TRBD2	TRBJ2-3	TGTGCCAGCAGCTTCGTGGGGGAGGGATCAGATACGCAGTATTTT	CASSFVGEGSDTQYF
NA	TRBV7-2	TRBD2	TRBJ2-5	TGTGCCAGCAGCTCGGGAGGGAGGGCCCAAGAGACCCAGTACTTC	CASSSGGRAQETQYF
many	TRBV18	NA	TRBJ1-6	TGTGCCAGCTCACCAAGACAGAATAATTCACCCCTCCACTTT	CASSPRQNNSPLHF
NA	TRBV12-5	NA	TRBJ2-7	TGTGCTAGTGGCCGGGACCGTTCAGAGCAGTACTTC	CASGRDRSEQYF
many	TRBV6-5	TRBD2	TRBJ2-5	TGTGCCAGCAGTTTTACGGAACCGGGACTAGGAGGGACCCAGTACTTC	CASSFTEPGLGGTQYF
many	TRBV12-3/TRBV12-4	NA	TRBJ2-6	TGTGCCAGCAGTACGACCTCTGGGGCCAACGTCCTGACTTTC	CASSTTSGANVLTF
few	TRBV7-2	NA	TRBJ1-1	TGTGCCAGCAGCGGGGTTGGGGGCTGGGCGGACACTGAAGCTTTCTTT	CASSGVGGWADTEAFF
NA	TRBV6-1	NA	TRBJ1-4	TGTGCCAGCAGCCCCAGAGGTGCTAATGAAAAACTGTTTTTT	CASSPRGANEKLFF
few	TRBV6-2/TRBV6-3	TRBD1	TRBJ2-7	TGTGCCAGCAGTTACCAGACAGGGGGCAATTTTTTCTACGAGCAGTACTTC	CASSYQTGGNFFYEQYF
many	TRBV28	NA	TRBJ1-5	TGTGCCAGCAGTCTAAATGGGGGCGCTGGGGGCAATCAGCCCCAGCATTTT	CASSLNGGAGGNQPQHF
NA	TRBV9	NA	TRBJ2-5	TGTGCCAGCAGTAACCCCCGGGAGACCCAGTACTTC	CASSNPRETQYF
many	TRBV18	TRBD2	TRBJ2-5	TGTGCCAGCTCACGGGCGGGAGCAGCGCAGGAGACCCAGTACTTC	CASSRAGAAQETQYF
once	TRBV7-2	TRBD2	TRBJ2-1	TGTGCCAGCAGCGCCGCTAGCGGGGCCTACAATGAGCAGTTCTTC	CASSAASGAYNEQFF
few	TRBV7-9	NA	TRBJ1-2	TGTGCCAGCAGCCCCATATCATCTAACTATGGCTACACCTTC	CASSPISSNYGYTF
NA	TRBV30	NA	TRBJ1-5	TGTGCCTGGAGTGTACGGCGGGGATCCGGGCCCCAGCATTTT	CAWSVRRGSGPQHF
few	TRBV12-3/TRBV12-4	NA	TRBJ1-2	TGTGCCAGCAGTCCCCTGGGAGGTGGTGGCTACACCTTC	CASSPLGGGGYTF
few	TRBV4-1	NA	TRBJ2-7	TGCGCCAGCAGCCAAGTCTCGGGCCAAGCCTACGAGCAGTACTTC	CASSQVSGQAYEQYF
few	TRBV7-2	NA	TRBJ2-5	TGTGCCAGCAGCGAGGGGGGGAGAACTGAAGAGACCCAGTACTTC	CASSEGGRTEETQYF
NA	TRBV19	NA	TRBJ1-5	TGTGCCAGTAGTATTTTGCAGAATCAGCCCCAGCATTTT	CASSILQNQPQHF
NA	TRBV4-1	NA	TRBJ2-7	TGCGCCAGCAGCCAAGAAATAAGGACAGCTTACGAGCAGTACTTC	CASSQEIRTAYEQYF
NA	TRBV20-1	NA	TRBJ2-3	TGCAGTGCTAGGGGACAAAGCACAGATACGCAGTATTTT	CSARGQSTDTQYF
many	TRBV7-8	NA	TRBJ1-1	TGTGCCAGCAGCAGGGTAGGGCAGGGGGCTTTCTTT	CASSRVGQGAFF
NA	TRBV4-2	NA	TRBJ1-2	TGTGCCAGCAGCCAAGATTTCGGGTTAAACTATGGCTACACCTTC	CASSQDFGLNYGYTF
few	TRBV28	NA	TRBJ2-1	TGTGCCAGCAGCTTAAATAGGGGAGTGAACAATGAGCAGTTCTTC	CASSLNRGVNNEQFF
few	TRBV20-1	TRBD1	TRBJ1-5	TGCAGTGCTAGAGCCCCCACAGGGGGCAATCAGCCCCAGCATTTT	CSARAPTGGNQPQHF
many	TRBV28	TRBD1	TRBJ2-5	TGTGCCAGCAGTTCCACCCAGGGGGCACAAGAGACCCAGTACTTC	CASSSTQGAQETQYF